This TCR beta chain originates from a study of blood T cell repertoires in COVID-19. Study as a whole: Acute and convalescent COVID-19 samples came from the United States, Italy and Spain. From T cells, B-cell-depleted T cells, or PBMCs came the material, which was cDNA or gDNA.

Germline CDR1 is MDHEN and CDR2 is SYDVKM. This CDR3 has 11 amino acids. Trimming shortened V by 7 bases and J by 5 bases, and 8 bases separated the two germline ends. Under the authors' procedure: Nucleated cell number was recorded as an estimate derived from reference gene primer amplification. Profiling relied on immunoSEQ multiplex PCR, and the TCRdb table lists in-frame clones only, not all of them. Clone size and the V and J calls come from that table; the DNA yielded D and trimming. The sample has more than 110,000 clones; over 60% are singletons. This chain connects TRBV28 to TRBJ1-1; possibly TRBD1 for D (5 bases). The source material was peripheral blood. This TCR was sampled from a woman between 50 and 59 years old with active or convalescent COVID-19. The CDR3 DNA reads TGTGCCAGCACAGGGAATACTGAAGCTTTCTTT. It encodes CASTGNTEAFF. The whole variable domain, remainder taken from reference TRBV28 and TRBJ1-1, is DVKVTQSSRYLVKRTGEKVFLECVQDMDHENMFWYRQDPGLGLRLIYFSYDVKMKEKGDIPEGYSVSREKKERFSLILESASTNQTSMYLCASTGNTEAFFGQGTRLTVV.